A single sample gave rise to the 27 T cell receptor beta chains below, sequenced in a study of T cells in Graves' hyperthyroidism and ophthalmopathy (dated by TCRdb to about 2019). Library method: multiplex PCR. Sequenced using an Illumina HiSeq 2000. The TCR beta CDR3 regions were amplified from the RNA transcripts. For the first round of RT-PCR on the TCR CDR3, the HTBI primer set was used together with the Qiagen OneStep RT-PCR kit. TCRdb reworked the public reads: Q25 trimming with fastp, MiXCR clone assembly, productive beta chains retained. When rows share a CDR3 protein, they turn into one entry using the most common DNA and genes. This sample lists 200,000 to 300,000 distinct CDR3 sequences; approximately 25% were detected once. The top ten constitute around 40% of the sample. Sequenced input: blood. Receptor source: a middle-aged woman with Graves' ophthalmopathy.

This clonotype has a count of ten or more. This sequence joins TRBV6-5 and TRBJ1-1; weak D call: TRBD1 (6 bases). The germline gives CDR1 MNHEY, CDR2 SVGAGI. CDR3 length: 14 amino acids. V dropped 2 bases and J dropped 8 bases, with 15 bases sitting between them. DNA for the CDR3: TGTGCCAGCAGTTACCTTGACAGGCTTTCCGAAGCTTTCTTT. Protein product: CASSYLDRLSEAFF.

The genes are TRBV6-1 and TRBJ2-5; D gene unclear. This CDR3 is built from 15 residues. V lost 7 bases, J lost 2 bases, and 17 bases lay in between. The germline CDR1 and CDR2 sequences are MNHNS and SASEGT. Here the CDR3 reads CASKAGVSTQETQYF. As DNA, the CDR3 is TGTGCCAGCAAAGCCGGTGTTAGTACTCAAGAGACCCAGTACTTC.

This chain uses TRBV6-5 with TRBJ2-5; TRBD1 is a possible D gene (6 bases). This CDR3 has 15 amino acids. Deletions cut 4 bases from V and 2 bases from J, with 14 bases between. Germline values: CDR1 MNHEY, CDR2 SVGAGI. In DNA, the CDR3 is TGTGCCAGCAGTTCAGGGACACCCCAGCAAGAGACCCAGTACTTC. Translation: CASSSGTPQQETQYF.

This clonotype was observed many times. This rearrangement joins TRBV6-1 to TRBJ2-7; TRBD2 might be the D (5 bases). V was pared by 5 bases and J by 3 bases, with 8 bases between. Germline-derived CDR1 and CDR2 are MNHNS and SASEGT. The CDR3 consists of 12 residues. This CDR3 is CASSPRGYEQYF. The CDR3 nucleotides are TGTGCCAGCAGTCCCCGGGGCTACGAGCAGTACTTC.

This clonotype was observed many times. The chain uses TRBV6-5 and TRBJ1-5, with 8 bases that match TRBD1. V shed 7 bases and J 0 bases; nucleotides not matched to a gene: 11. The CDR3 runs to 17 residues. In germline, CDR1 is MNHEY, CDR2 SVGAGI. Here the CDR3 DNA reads TGTGCCAGCATTACAGGGGGATACTACTATAGCAATCAGCCCCAGCATTTT. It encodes CASITGGYYYSNQPQHF.

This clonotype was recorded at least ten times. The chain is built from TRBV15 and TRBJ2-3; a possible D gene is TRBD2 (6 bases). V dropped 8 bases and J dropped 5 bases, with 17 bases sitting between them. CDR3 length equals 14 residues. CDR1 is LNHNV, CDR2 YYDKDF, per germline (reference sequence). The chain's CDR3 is CATRPRGMIDTQYF. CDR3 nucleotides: TGTGCCACCCGACCTCGCGGGATGATAGATACGCAGTATTTT.

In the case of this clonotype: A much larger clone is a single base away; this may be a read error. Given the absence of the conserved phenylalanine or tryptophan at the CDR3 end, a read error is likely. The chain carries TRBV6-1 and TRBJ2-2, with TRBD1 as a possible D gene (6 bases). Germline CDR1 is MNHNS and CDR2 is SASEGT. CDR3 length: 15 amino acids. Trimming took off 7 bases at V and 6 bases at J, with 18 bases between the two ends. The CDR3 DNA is TGTGCCAGCACTCAAGGGGGAGTCAGCGCCGGGGAGCTGTTTATT. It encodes CASTQGGVSAGELFI.

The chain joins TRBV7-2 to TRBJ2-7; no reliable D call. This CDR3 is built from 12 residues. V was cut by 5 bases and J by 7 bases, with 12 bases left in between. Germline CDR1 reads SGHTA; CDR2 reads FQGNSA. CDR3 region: CASSHPVGEQYF. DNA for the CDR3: TGTGCCAGCAGCCATCCCGTGGGTGAGCAGTACTTC.

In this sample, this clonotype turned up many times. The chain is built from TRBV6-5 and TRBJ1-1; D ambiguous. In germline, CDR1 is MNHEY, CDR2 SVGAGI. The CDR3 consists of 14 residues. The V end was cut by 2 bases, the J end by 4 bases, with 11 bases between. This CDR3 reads CASSYQHTTTEAFF. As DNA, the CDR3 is TGTGCCAGCAGTTACCAACATACGACCACTGAAGCTTTCTTT.

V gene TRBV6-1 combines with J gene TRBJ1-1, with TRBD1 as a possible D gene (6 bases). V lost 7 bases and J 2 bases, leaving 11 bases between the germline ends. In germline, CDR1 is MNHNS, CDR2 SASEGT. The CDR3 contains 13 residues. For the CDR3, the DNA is TGTGCCAGCAAGGACAGAGTAAACACTGAAGCTTTCTTT. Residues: CASKDRVNTEAFF.

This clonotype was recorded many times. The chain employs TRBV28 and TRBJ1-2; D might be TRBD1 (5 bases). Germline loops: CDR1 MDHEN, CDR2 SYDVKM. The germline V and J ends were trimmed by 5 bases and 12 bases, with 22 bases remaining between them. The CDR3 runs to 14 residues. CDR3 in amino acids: CASSVDRPPYEDTF. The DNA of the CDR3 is TGTGCCAGCAGTGTCGACAGACCTCCCTATGAGGACACCTTC.

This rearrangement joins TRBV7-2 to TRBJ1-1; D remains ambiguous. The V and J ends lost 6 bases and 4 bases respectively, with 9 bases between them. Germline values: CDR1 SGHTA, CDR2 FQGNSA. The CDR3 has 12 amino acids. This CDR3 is CASSHPGTEAFF. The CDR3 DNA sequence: TGTGCCAGCAGTCACCCTGGCACTGAAGCTTTCTTT.

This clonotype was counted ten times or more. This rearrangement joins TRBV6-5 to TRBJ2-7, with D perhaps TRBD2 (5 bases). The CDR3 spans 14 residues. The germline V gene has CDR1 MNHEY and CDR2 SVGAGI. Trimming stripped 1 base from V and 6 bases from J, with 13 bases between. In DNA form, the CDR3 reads TGTGCCAGCAGTTACTATGCGGGCGCGGGCGAGCAGTACTTC. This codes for CASSYYAGAGEQYF.

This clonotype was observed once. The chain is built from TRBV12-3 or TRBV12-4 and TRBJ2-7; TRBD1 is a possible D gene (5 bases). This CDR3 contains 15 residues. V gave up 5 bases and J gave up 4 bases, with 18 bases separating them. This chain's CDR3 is CASSPDRFLQYEQYF. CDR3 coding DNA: TGTGCCAGCAGTCCAGACAGATTCCTTCAATACGAGCAGTACTTC.

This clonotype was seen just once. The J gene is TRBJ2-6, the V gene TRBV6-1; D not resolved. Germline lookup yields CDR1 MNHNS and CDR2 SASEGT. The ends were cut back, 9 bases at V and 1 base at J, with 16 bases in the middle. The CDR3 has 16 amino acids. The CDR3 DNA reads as TGTGCCAGTTCTCGGAGTGTAGCATCTGGGGCCAACGTCCTGACTTTC. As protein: CASSRSVASGANVLTF.

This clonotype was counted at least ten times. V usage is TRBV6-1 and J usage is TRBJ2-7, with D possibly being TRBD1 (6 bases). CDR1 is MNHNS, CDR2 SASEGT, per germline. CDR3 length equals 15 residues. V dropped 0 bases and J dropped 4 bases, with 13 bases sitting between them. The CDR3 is CASSEAGTRIYEQYF. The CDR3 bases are TGTGCCAGCAGTGAAGCCGGGACAAGGATATACGAGCAGTACTTC.

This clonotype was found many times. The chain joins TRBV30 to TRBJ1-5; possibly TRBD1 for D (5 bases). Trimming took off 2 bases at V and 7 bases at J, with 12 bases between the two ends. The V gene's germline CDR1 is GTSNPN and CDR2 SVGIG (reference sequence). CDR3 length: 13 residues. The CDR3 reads CAWSNTDRQPQHF. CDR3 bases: TGTGCCTGGAGTAATACAGACAGACAGCCCCAGCATTTT.

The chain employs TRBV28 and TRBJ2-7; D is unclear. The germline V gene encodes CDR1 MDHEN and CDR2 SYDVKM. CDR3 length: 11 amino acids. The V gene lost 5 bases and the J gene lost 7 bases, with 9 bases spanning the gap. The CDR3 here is CASSGSLEQYF. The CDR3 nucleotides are TGTGCCAGCAGTGGGTCTTTGGAGCAGTACTTC.

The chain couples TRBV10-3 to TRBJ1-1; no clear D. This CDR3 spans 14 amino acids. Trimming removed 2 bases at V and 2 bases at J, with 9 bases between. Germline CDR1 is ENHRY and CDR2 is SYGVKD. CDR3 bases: TGTGCCATCAGTGAGGTCAATCGAAACACTGAAGCTTTCTTT. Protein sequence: CAISEVNRNTEAFF.

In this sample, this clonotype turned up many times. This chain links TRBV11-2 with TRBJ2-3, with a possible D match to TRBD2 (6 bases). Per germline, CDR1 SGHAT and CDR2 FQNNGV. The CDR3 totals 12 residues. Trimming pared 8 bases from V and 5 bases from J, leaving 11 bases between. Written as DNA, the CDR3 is TGTGCCAGCCGACGGGAGAAAGATACGCAGTATTTT. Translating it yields CASRREKDTQYF.

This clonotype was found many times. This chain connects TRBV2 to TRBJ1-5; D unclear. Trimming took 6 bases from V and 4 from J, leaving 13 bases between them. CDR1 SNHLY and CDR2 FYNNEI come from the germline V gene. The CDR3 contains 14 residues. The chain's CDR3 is CASRASGENQPQHF. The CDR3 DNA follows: TGTGCCAGCAGGGCTTCCGGCGAAAATCAGCCCCAGCATTTT.

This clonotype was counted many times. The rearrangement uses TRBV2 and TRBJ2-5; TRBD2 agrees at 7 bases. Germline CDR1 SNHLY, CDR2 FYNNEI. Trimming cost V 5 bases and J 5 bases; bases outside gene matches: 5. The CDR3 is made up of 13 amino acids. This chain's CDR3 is CASSLLARETQYF. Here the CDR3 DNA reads TGTGCCAGCAGTCTACTAGCGAGGGAGACCCAGTACTTC.

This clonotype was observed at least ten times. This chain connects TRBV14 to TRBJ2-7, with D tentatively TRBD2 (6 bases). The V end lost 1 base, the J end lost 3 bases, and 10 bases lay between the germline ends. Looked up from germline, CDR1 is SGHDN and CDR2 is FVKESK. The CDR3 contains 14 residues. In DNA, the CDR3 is TGTGCCAGCAGCCAAGCGGGAGTGGGCTACGAGCAGTACTTC. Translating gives CASSQAGVGYEQYF.

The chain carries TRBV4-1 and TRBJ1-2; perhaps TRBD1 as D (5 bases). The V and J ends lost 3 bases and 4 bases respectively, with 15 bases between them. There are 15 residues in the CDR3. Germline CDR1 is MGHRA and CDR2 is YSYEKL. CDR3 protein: CASSHLKAQGYGYTF. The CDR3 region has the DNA TGCGCCAGCAGCCACCTCAAGGCCCAGGGCTATGGCTACACCTTC.

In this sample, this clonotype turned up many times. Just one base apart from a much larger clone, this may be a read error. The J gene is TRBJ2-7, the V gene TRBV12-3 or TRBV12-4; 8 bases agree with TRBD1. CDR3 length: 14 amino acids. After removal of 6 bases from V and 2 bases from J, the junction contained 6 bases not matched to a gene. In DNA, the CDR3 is TGTGCCAGCAGGCCGGGACAGGACCCCTACGAGCAGTACTTC. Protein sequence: CASRPGQDPYEQYF.

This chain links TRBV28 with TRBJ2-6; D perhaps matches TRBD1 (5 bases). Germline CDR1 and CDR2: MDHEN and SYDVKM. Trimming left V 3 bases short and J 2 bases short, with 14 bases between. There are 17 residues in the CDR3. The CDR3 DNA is TGTGCCAGCAGTTTGGCTCGTGGCAGGGCTGGGGCCAACGTCCTGACTTTC. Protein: CASSLARGRAGANVLTF.

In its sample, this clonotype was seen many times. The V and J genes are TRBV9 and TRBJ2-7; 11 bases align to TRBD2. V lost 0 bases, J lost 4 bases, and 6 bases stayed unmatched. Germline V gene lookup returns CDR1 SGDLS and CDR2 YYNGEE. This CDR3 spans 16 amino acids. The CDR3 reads CASSVDSGRAKYEQYF. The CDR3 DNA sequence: TGTGCCAGCAGCGTAGATAGCGGGAGGGCCAAATACGAGCAGTACTTC.